The T cell receptor (beta chain) under discussion was sequenced for a study of vaccination and CD4 T cells after COVID-19. With 1 base removed from V and 0 bases from J, the gap between germline ends came to 3 bases. CDR3 size: 13 residues. In regard to this clonotype: The antigen is undetermined.

The sample's treatment: roughly ten-day PBMC culture with coronavirus spike peptide pools or control peptides (ViraFEST assay). Once obtained from cultured CD4+ T cells, the DNA was sequenced using the Oncomine TCR Beta short-read assay. One entry per CDR3 protein, called by TCRdb with MiXCR from the PCR reads. The sample includes fewer than 20,000 distinct CDR3 sequences, under 45% of them seen just once. The chain employs TRBV12-3 or TRBV12-4 and TRBJ1-2; D is undetermined. The clonotype comes from a human donor who had recovered from COVID-19. Sequenced material: CD4+ T cells from blood, cultured in vitro, taken before SARS-CoV-2 vaccination. The CDR3 sequence is CASSLVANYGYTF. CDR3 nucleotides: TGTGCCAGCAGTTTAGTCGCTAACTATGGCTACACCTTC.